This T cell receptor beta chain was captured in a study of T cells in narcolepsy. Measured with immunoSEQ multiplex PCR; TCRdb has only the in-frame clones, and not every one. The table includes fewer than 40,000 clones, about 80% detected once. Trimming at V came to 4 bases and at J to 6 bases, leaving 16 bases not matched to a gene. CDR1 and CDR2 from the germline V gene are MDHEN and SYDVKM. This CDR3 contains 18 residues. The source material was CD45RA- memory CD4+ T cells from PBMCs. This sequence joins TRBV28 and TRBJ1-1, with 11 bases that match TRBD1. This TCR came from a human donor with narcolepsy. The chain's CDR3 is CASSSPGDRGSLNAEAFF. The DNA of the CDR3 is TGTGCCAGCAGTTCCCCGGGGGACAGGGGGTCCCTAAACGCTGAAGCTTTCTTT. The whole variable domain, remainder taken from reference TRBV28 and TRBJ1-1, is DVKVTQSSRYLVKRTGEKVFLECVQDMDHENMFWYRQDPGLGLRLIYFSYDVKMKEKGDIPEGYSVSREKKERFSLILESASTNQTSMYLCASSSPGDRGSLNAEAFFGQGTRLTVV.